This entry lists 5 T cell receptor beta chains sequenced from one sample in a study of T cell clonality in common variable immunodeficiency. Libraries were prepared by immunoSEQ multiplex PCR; TCRdb keeps only in-frame clonotypes and omits some of them. The repertoire consists of some 54,000 clones, none detected only once. The sequenced sample was peripheral blood mononuclear cells. The receptor source for this set is a person between 18 and 70 years old in good health.

The DNA read from the CDR3 is TGTGCCAGTAGCCGGACAGGGAATGAGGGTTCACCC. It specifies CASSRTGNEGSP. The full CDR3 reads CASSRTGNEGSPLHF. The V gene is TRBV19, the J gene TRBJ1-6; 8 bases match TRBD1. Sequencing ends 3 residues short of the CDR3 end; the germline J gene provides the rest. Unmatched junction bases numbered 10, after V lost 6 bases and J lost 9 bases. CDR3 size: 15 residues. Germline CDR1 reads LNHDA; CDR2 reads SQIVND (reference sequence).

This clone was detected many times. The CDR3 end lies 3 residues beyond the end of the read and is filled in from the germline J gene. The chain links TRBV6-1 to TRBJ1-5; TRBD1 aligns across 7 bases. Germline V lookup: CDR1 MNHNS, CDR2 SASEGT. This CDR3 region has 15 residues. V was pared by 4 bases and J by 3 bases, with 6 bases of the junction left unmatched. CDR3 sequence: CASSAGTALNQPQHF. CDR3 DNA, as far as it was read: TGTGCCAGCAGTGCCGGGACAGCTCTCAATCAGCCC.

There are many counts of this clone. Sequencing ends 3 residues short of the CDR3 end; the germline J gene provides the rest. This chain connects TRBV30 to TRBJ2-3; 8 nucleotides match TRBD2. Germline assignment: CDR1 GTSNPN and CDR2 SVGIG (reference sequence). This CDR3 is 15 amino acids long. With 4 bases clipped from V and 4 bases from J, the junction kept 10 bases outside the gene matches. Incomplete CDR3 DNA: TGTGCCTGGAATCTCGGGCGGGGGGTGGCAGATACG. It translates to CAWNLGRGVADT. The whole CDR3 region reads CAWNLGRGVADTQYF.

This clone was counted ten times or more. From the germline J gene comes the end of the CDR3, since the read stops 3 residues before it. The chain combines TRBV7-9 with TRBJ1-4; D remains ambiguous. V lost 8 bases, J lost 0 bases, and 13 bases lay in between. The germline V gene encodes CDR1 SEHNR and CDR2 FQNEAQ (reference sequence). CDR3 length equals 15 residues. The CDR3 is CASSERGSTNEKLFF. Incomplete CDR3 DNA: TGTGCCAGCTCTGAACGGGGTTCAACTAATGAAAAA. The full variable domain, in which reference TRBV7-9 and TRBJ1-4 provide the parts outside the CDR3, is DTGVSQNPRHKITKRGQNVTFRCDPISEHNRLYWYRQTLGQGPEFLTYFQNEAQLEKSRLLSDRFSAERPKGSFSTLEIQRTEQGDSAMYLCASSERGSTNEKLFFGSGTQLSVL.

This clone was detected many times. Sequencing ends 3 residues short of the CDR3 end; the germline J gene provides the rest. V is TRBV20-1 and J is TRBJ1-5; D remains unclear. The CDR3 extends over 12 amino acids. Trimming left V 4 bases short and J 7 bases short, with 11 bases between. The germline CDR1 and CDR2 sequences are DFQATT and SNEGSKA (reference sequence). The CDR3 here is CSATSNTQPQHF. Incomplete CDR3 DNA: TGCAGTGCTACTTCGAACACGCAGCCC.